This TCR beta chain was obtained from a study of blood T cell repertoires in COVID-19. Study-wide context: Samples representing acute and convalescent COVID-19 were sourced from the United States, Italy and Spain. PBMCs, B-cell-depleted T cells, or T cells provided the cDNA or gDNA that made up the material.

V was pared by 6 bases and J by 4 bases, with 8 bases between. In germline, CDR1 is SGHRS, CDR2 YFSETQ. This CDR3 has 12 amino acids. The authors' processing: The authors estimated nucleated cell counts from reference gene primer amplification. Assay used: immunoSEQ multiplex PCR; TCRdb lists only in-frame clones, some missing. That table furnishes V, J and clone size, whereas the DNA furnished D and trimming. This sample has about 220,000 clones, with 80% to 85% found just once. Material for sequencing was peripheral blood. The V and J genes are TRBV5-1 and TRBJ2-1, with D possibly matching TRBD2 (5 bases). This TCR came from a man between 25 and 39 years old with active or convalescent COVID-19. CDR3 loop: CASTGGYNEQFF. DNA of the CDR3: TGCGCCAGCACCGGAGGATACAATGAGCAGTTCTTC.